These T cell receptor beta chains were read from a single sample in a study of T-cell reconstitution after alpha-beta-depleted transplantation in children. TCRdb redid the calling of the PCR reads with MiXCR, one entry per CDR3 protein. The sample gives about 440,000 distinct CDR3 sequences, 43% of which show up once; 27% is in the top ten. The material was PBMCs, obtained before TCRalphabeta/CD19-depleted stem cell transplant. All receptors come from a girl aged 2 to 9 with aplastic anemia, due to receive a stem cell transplant. The CDR3 runs from the conserved cysteine through the conserved F or W. A D gene is named only where the DNA matches it firmly. Not all rows give a size; the values are once, few, many and, for expanded clones, a class.

V gene	J gene	D gene	clone size	CDR3 protein	CDR3 DNA
TRBV6-1	TRBJ2-7	-	-	CASSDLALGGTEQYF	TGTGCCAGCAGTGATCTCGCGTTGGGGGGTACCGAGCAGTACTTC
TRBV29-1	TRBJ2-1	-	-	CSVGRVWGDEQFF	TGCAGCGTTGGGAGGGTTTGGGGGGATGAGCAGTTCTTC
TRBV29-1	TRBJ1-2	-	-	CSVEAPGGPYGYTF	TGCAGCGTTGAAGCTCCGGGAGGGCCCTATGGCTACACCTTC
TRBV21-1	TRBJ2-7	-	-	CASSLPNLSSYEQYF	TGTGCCAGCAGCTTGCCCAATTTGAGCTCCTACGAGCAGTACTTC
TRBV7-8	TRBJ2-1	-	-	CASSLDTRYEQFF	TGTGCCAGCAGCTTAGACACTAGATATGAGCAGTTCTTC
TRBV6-1	TRBJ2-7	-	many	CASSAIGSFYEQYF	TGTGCCAGCAGTGCTATTGGGTCCTTCTACGAGCAGTACTTC
TRBV29-1	TRBJ2-1	-	-	CSATLATEGNEQFF	TGCAGCGCCACACTAGCCACGGAGGGGAATGAGCAGTTCTTC
TRBV4-2	TRBJ2-7	-	few	CASSQGRQGNSYEQYF	TGTGCCAGCAGCCAAGGGCGTCAGGGGAATTCCTACGAGCAGTACTTC
TRBV5-1	TRBJ2-7	TRBD2	few	CASSSRGGPYEQYF	TGCGCCAGCAGCTCCCGGGGGGGTCCCTACGAGCAGTACTTC
TRBV6-5	TRBJ2-3	TRBD2	once	CASSYSGGVRTDTQYF	TGTGCCAGCAGTTACTCCGGGGGGGTACGCACAGATACGCAGTATTTT
TRBV6-5	TRBJ2-7	-	-	CASSYGSDSEQYF	TGTGCCAGCAGTTACGGGTCCGACTCCGAGCAGTACTTC
TRBV20-1	TRBJ1-2	-	many	CSAANGYTF	TGCAGTGCTGCTAATGGCTACACCTTC
TRBV28	TRBJ2-7	TRBD1	-	CASMVGTGVFYEQYF	TGTGCCAGCATGGTCGGGACAGGGGTCTTCTACGAGCAGTACTTC
TRBV6-1	TRBJ2-7	TRBD1	-	CATRVRDRGVEQYF	TGTGCCACCCGAGTCCGGGACAGGGGAGTCGAGCAGTACTTC
TRBV7-9	TRBJ1-2	-	many	CASSLGNYGYTF	TGTGCCAGCAGCTTAGGGAACTATGGCTACACCTTC
TRBV12-3/TRBV12-4	TRBJ1-5	-	many	CASSERDQPQHF	TGTGCCAGCAGTGAGAGAGATCAGCCCCAGCATTTT
TRBV6-5	TRBJ2-1	-	-	CASSWDAYNEQFF	TGTGCCAGCAGTTGGGACGCCTACAATGAGCAGTTCTTC
TRBV20-1	TRBJ1-1	-	-	CSAPTSYNTEAFF	TGCAGTGCTCCAACGTCGTATAACACTGAAGCTTTCTTT
TRBV20-1	TRBJ2-5	TRBD2	-	CSAQPPSGISGETQYF	TGCAGTGCCCAACCCCCTAGCGGGATTTCAGGAGAGACCCAGTACTTC
TRBV20-1	TRBJ1-1	TRBD1	-	CSAKVPATGEKDKGTEAFF	TGCAGTGCTAAAGTACCAGCGACAGGGGAGAAGGATAAAGGTACTGAAGCTTTCTTT
TRBV12-3/TRBV12-4	TRBJ1-4	-	-	CASSLSGRANEKLFF	TGTGCCAGCAGTTTGAGTGGCAGAGCTAATGAAAAACTGTTTTTT
TRBV7-9	TRBJ2-1	TRBD2	-	CASSSRGLALYNEQFF	TGTGCCAGCAGCTCACGAGGACTAGCGCTTTACAATGAGCAGTTCTTC
TRBV29-1	TRBJ1-1	-	-	CSGSLMNTEAFF	TGCAGCGGTAGCCTCATGAACACTGAAGCTTTCTTT
TRBV5-5	TRBJ2-5	TRBD1	-	CASSSGTAEKETQYF	TGTGCCAGCAGCTCCGGGACAGCCGAGAAAGAGACCCAGTACTTC
TRBV20-1	TRBJ2-1	-	-	CSATLAAYNEQFF	TGCAGTGCTACTTTAGCGGCCTACAATGAGCAGTTCTTC
TRBV20-1	TRBJ2-3	TRBD1	-	CSGEGQSGSPDTQYF	TGCAGTGGCGAGGGACAGTCGGGCTCTCCAGATACGCAGTATTTT
TRBV10-3	TRBJ2-1	-	few	CAISETNEQFF	TGTGCCATCAGTGAGACAAATGAGCAGTTCTTC
TRBV6-1	TRBJ2-5	TRBD1	-	CASRTGQGGGGETQYF	TGTGCCAGCAGAACGGGACAGGGCGGAGGTGGAGAGACCCAGTACTTC
TRBV12-3/TRBV12-4	TRBJ2-7	TRBD2	-	CASSLVGGSGYEQYF	TGTGCCAGCAGTTTAGTGGGGGGGTCAGGGTACGAGCAGTACTTC
TRBV6-5	TRBJ2-7	TRBD2	-	CASSYPASGNSYEQYF	TGTGCCAGCAGTTACCCGGCTAGCGGGAACTCCTACGAGCAGTACTTC
TRBV29-1	TRBJ2-7	TRBD1	-	CSVQTGSTYEQYF	TGCAGCGTCCAGACAGGGAGTACCTACGAGCAGTACTTC
TRBV20-1	TRBJ2-3	-	-	CSATFLGTDTQYF	TGCAGTGCCACCTTCCTAGGGACAGATACGCAGTATTTT
TRBV2	TRBJ2-7	TRBD1	once	CAVDRDYEQYF	TGTGCCGTAGACAGGGATTACGAGCAGTACTTC
TRBV5-6	TRBJ2-2	-	few	CASSLYTLAGAGTGELFF	TGTGCCAGCAGCTTGTATACCCTGGCAGGCGCGGGGACCGGGGAGCTGTTTTTT
TRBV20-1	TRBJ2-5	-	-	CSASQLGRETQYF	TGCAGTGCCTCTCAGTTGGGTAGAGAGACCCAGTACTTC
TRBV14	TRBJ2-7	-	many	CASSQGLAVVYEQYF	TGTGCCAGCAGCCAAGGTTTAGCGGTAGTCTACGAGCAGTACTTC
TRBV20-1	TRBJ2-7	TRBD2	-	CSASNSGRINEQYF	TGCAGTGCCTCCAATAGCGGGAGAATCAACGAGCAGTACTTC
TRBV29-1	TRBJ2-1	TRBD2	-	CSVARLAGALGDEQFF	TGCAGCGTGGCCCGACTAGCGGGAGCCCTTGGGGATGAGCAGTTCTTC
TRBV5-1	TRBJ2-1	-	-	CASSIRVGDDNEQFF	TGCGCCAGCAGCATAAGGGTGGGGGATGACAATGAGCAGTTCTTC
TRBV28	TRBJ2-7	-	-	CASSWNRSGYEQYF	TGTGCCAGCAGTTGGAACAGGTCGGGCTACGAGCAGTACTTC
TRBV7-9	TRBJ2-5	-	-	CASSQAGGGETQYF	TGTGCCAGCAGCCAAGCTGGGGGCGGGGAGACCCAGTACTTC
TRBV10-3	TRBJ1-5	-	-	CAISSGSNQPQHF	TGTGCCATCAGCTCAGGGAGCAATCAGCCCCAGCATTTT
TRBV5-1	TRBJ2-2	-	many	CASSSQGQLNTGELFF	TGCGCCAGCAGCTCACAGGGACAACTGAACACCGGGGAGCTGTTTTTT
TRBV28	TRBJ2-7	-	-	CASSFINRAPEQYF	TGTGCCAGCAGTTTTATAAACAGGGCGCCCGAGCAGTACTTC
TRBV10-3	TRBJ1-4	-	many	CAISESGARNEKLFF	TGTGCCATCAGTGAGTCAGGGGCCCGAAATGAAAAACTGTTTTTT
TRBV4-1	TRBJ1-6	-	-	CASSQARGGSYNSPLHF	TGCGCCAGCAGCCAAGCGCGAGGGGGCTCCTATAATTCACCCCTCCACTTT
TRBV7-9	TRBJ1-2	TRBD1	-	CASSLASDRAGGGYTF	TGTGCCAGCAGCTTAGCTTCGGACAGGGCAGGGGGAGGCTACACCTTC
TRBV29-1	TRBJ2-7	-	-	CSVEQTDYEQYF	TGCAGCGTTGAACAGACAGACTACGAGCAGTACTTC
TRBV6-5	TRBJ2-1	-	-	CASSYSLTSFNEQFF	TGTGCCAGCAGTTACAGTCTGACTAGTTTCAATGAGCAGTTCTTC
TRBV12-3/TRBV12-4	TRBJ1-1	-	-	CASSQHENTEAFF	TGTGCCAGCAGCCAACACGAGAACACTGAAGCTTTCTTT
TRBV6-5	TRBJ2-7	-	many	CASSYKTLSYEQYF	TGTGCCAGCAGTTACAAAACCCTTTCCTACGAGCAGTACTTC
TRBV4-2	TRBJ2-6	-	once	CASSQALGTGANVLTF	TGTGCCAGCAGCCAAGCGCTGGGGACCGGGGCCAACGTCCTGACTTTC
TRBV18	TRBJ1-5	TRBD1	-	CASSPRDSLNQPQHF	TGTGCCAGCTCACCCAGGGACAGCCTAAATCAGCCCCAGCATTTT
TRBV28	TRBJ2-3	-	-	CASSLVWGSTDTQYF	TGTGCCAGCAGTCTAGTCTGGGGGAGCACAGATACGCAGTATTTT
TRBV2	TRBJ2-2	-	few	CASSTDVYLTGELFF	TGTGCCAGCAGTACCGATGTTTATCTGACCGGGGAGCTGTTTTTT
TRBV5-6	TRBJ1-1	-	few	CASSLDRMMTEAFF	TGTGCCAGCAGCTTGGATAGGATGATGACTGAAGCTTTCTTT
TRBV20-1	TRBJ1-1	-	once	CSASLQLNTEAFF	TGCAGTGCTAGCCTTCAGTTGAACACTGAAGCTTTCTTT